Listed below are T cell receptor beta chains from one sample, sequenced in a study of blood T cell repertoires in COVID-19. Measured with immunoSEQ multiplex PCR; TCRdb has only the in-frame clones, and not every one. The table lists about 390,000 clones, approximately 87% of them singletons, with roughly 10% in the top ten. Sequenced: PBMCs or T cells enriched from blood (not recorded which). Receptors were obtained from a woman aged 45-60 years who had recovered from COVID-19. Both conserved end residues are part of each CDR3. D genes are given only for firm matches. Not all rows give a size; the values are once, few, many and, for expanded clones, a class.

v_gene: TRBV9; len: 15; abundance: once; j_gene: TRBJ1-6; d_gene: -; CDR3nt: TGTGCCAGCAGCGTAATAGGGGCGGAAAATTCACCCCTCCACTTT; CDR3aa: CASSVIGAENSPLHF
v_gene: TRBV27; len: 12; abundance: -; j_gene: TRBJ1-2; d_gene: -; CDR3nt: TGTGCCAGCAGTTCACAGGGTTTGGGCTACACCTTC; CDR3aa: CASSSQGLGYTF
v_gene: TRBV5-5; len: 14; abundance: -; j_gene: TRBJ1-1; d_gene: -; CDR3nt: TGTGCCAGCAGCTTGGAGCTTGTGAACACTGAAGCTTTCTTT; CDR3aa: CASSLELVNTEAFF
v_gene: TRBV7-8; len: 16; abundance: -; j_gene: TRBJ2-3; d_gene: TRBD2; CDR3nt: TGTGCCAGCAGCTATGACTCGGGGGGGAGATCAGATACGCAGTATTTT; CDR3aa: CASSYDSGGRSDTQYF
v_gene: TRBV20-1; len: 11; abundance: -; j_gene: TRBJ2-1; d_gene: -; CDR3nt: TGCAGTGCTAATACCTACAATGAGCAGTTCTTC; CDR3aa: CSANTYNEQFF
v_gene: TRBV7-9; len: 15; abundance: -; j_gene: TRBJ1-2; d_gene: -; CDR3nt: TGTGCCAGCAGCTCCTCTCGGGCAGGGAACTATGGCTACACCTTC; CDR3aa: CASSSSRAGNYGYTF
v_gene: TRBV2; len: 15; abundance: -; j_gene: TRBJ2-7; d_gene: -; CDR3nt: TGTGCCAGCAGTGGGAGGCAGGGGTTATCCTACGAGCAGTACTTC; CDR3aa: CASSGRQGLSYEQYF
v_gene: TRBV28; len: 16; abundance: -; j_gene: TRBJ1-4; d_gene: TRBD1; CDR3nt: TGTGCCAGCAGCAGGGACAGGGGCACAACTAATGAAAAACTGTTTTTT; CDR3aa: CASSRDRGTTNEKLFF
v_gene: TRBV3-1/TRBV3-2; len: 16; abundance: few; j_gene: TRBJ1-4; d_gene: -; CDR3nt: TGTGCCAGCAGCCAGGGCCGACAAGCAACTAATGAAAAACTGTTTTTT; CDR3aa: CASSQGRQATNEKLFF
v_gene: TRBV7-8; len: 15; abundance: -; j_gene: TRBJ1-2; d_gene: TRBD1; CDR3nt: TGTGCCAGCAGTACCACAGGGGGCGCATCAGATGGCTACACCTTC; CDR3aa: CASSTTGGASDGYTF
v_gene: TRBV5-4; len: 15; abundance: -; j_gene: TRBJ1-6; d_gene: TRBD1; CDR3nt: TGTGCCAGCAGCCAGGCTACAGGGGGCGGTTCACCCCTCCACTTT; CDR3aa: CASSQATGGGSPLHF
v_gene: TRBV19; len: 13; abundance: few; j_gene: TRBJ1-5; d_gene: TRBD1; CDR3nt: TGTGCCAGTACCGGACAGGGTAATCAGCCCCAGCATTTT; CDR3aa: CASTGQGNQPQHF
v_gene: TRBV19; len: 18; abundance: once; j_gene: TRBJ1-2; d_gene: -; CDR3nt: TGTGCCAGTAGCCCGGTCCGGGGGAACATCCTAGCTAACTATGGCTACACCTTC; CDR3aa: CASSPVRGNILANYGYTF
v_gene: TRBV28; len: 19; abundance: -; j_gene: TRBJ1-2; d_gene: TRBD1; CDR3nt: TGTGCCAGCAGTTTCCACGGCCCGGGACAGACGACGAATAACTATGGCTACACCTTC; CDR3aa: CASSFHGPGQTTNNYGYTF
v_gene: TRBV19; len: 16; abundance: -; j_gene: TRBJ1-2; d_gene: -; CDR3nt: TGTGCCACCAATCCCGGGATTTGGGATTTTTTATATGGCTACACCTTC; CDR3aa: CATNPGIWDFLYGYTF
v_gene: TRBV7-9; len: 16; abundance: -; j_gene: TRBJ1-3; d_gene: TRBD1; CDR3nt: TGTGCCAGCAGCCTCCCACAGGGGCCCTCTGGAAACACCATATATTTT; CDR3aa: CASSLPQGPSGNTIYF
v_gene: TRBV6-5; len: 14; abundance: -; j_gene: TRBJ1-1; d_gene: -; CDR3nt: TGTGCCAGCAGTCCCGTCGCGGGGAACACTGAAGCTTTCTTT; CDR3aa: CASSPVAGNTEAFF
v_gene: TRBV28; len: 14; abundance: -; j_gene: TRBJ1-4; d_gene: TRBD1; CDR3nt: TGTGCCAGCAGTTTAGGAGGGGGCATGGGAAAACTGTTTTTT; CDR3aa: CASSLGGGMGKLFF